Listed here are 17 T cell receptor beta chains from one sample, sequenced in a study of T cell responses to AZD1222 COVID-19 vaccine. TCRdb's table, derived via immunoSEQ multiplex PCR, lists solely in-frame clones and lacks some. Of 73,000 or so clones in the sample, around 89% are singletons; the top ten hold about 20%. This sample comprised peripheral blood, obtained on day 0 of AZD1222 vaccination. Receptor source: an adult in good health.

The rearrangement links TRBV27 to TRBJ2-3; 8 bases align to TRBD2. This CDR3 comprises 14 residues. CDR1 is MNHEY, CDR2 SMNVEV, per germline (reference sequence). J was trimmed by 4 bases and V by 5 bases; bases with no gene match: 5. DNA of the CDR3: TGTGCCAGCAGTCCCGGGGGGGTCCCAGATACGCAGTATTTT. Protein product: CASSPGGVPDTQYF.

A single count supports this clone. V and J are TRBV30 and TRBJ1-4, with a tentative D call TRBD1 (5 bases). The V end was cut by 1 base, the J end by 7 bases, with 13 bases between. Germline lookup yields CDR1 GTSNPN and CDR2 SVGIG (reference sequence). The CDR3 sequence is 14 residues long. CDR3 loop: CAWSAGFGSEKLFF. DNA of the CDR3: TGTGCCTGGAGTGCAGGGTTCGGTAGTGAAAAACTGTTTTTT.

The chain recombines TRBV24-1 with TRBJ2-5; D is possibly TRBD1 (5 bases). This CDR3 contains 16 residues. Germline CDR1 and CDR2: KGHDR and SFDVKD. The germline V and J ends were trimmed by 5 bases and 2 bases, with 17 bases remaining between them. The CDR3 here is CATSGQGTSSQETQYF. The CDR3 DNA reads TGTGCCACCAGTGGGCAGGGCACATCCTCACAAGAGACCCAGTACTTC.

The chain combines TRBV5-1 with TRBJ1-1, with 8 bases aligning to TRBD1. Losses at the gene ends were 3 bases for V and 4 bases for J; bases not matched to a gene: 5. Looked up from germline, CDR1 is SGHRS and CDR2 is YFSETQ. This CDR3 region has 14 residues. The CDR3: CASSYNQGATEAFF. CDR3 nucleotide sequence: TGCGCCAGCAGCTACAATCAGGGGGCCACTGAAGCTTTCTTT.

The J gene is TRBJ2-5, the V gene TRBV5-4; D is possibly TRBD1 (6 bases). Germline loops: CDR1 SGHNT, CDR2 YYREEE (reference sequence). V was pared by 4 bases and J by 9 bases, with 19 bases between. This CDR3 comprises 14 residues. The CDR3 protein is CASSVFGQPRAQYF. CDR3 in DNA: TGTGCCAGCAGCGTGTTTGGACAGCCTAGGGCCCAGTACTTC. The full variable domain, rest sourced from reference TRBV5-4 and TRBJ2-5, is ETGVTQSPTHLIKTRGQQVTLRCSSQSGHNTVSWYQQALGQGPQFIFQYYREEENGRGNFPPRFSGLQFPNYSSELNVNALELDDSALYLCASSVFGQPRAQYFGPGTRLLVL.

The V and J genes are TRBV6-5 and TRBJ2-1, with TRBD1 matching over 11 bases. Germline CDR1 is MNHEY and CDR2 is SVGAGI. CDR3 length: 15 residues. V was clipped by 6 bases and J by 7 bases; unmatched bases: 8. The CDR3 DNA reads TGTGCCAGCAGATCCTGGACAGGGGGCATAAATGAGCAGTTCTTC. Its protein product is CASRSWTGGINEQFF.

The rearrangement joins TRBV20-1 to TRBJ2-7; TRBD2 matches 9 bases. The germline gives CDR1 DFQATT, CDR2 SNEGSKA (reference sequence). Germline trimming cut 3 bases from V and 3 bases from J; bases unmatched to any gene: 3. The CDR3 loop spans 13 amino acids. The CDR3 DNA reads as TGCAGTGCTAGTGGCGGGGGGGACTACGAGCAGTACTTC. This codes for CSASGGGDYEQYF.

The chain couples TRBV14 to TRBJ1-6; D uncertain. The CDR3 loop spans 12 amino acids. Trimming cost V 6 bases and J 9 bases, with 9 bases left between them. Germline V gene lookup returns CDR1 SGHDN and CDR2 FVKESK. The CDR3 DNA reads TGTGCCAGCAGAGAAACTGGTTCACCCCTCCACTTT. This translates into CASRETGSPLHF.

The V gene is TRBV5-5, the J gene TRBJ2-3, with D maybe TRBD2 (6 bases). Germline CDR1 reads SGHKS; CDR2 reads YYEKEE (reference sequence). The V gene lost 2 bases and the J gene lost 0 bases, with 10 bases spanning the gap. CDR3 length: 15 residues. As DNA, the CDR3 is TGTGCCAGCAGCTTTAGCGGAGAGAGCACAGATACGCAGTATTTT. Protein product: CASSFSGESTDTQYF.

This sequence joins TRBV6-5 and TRBJ2-7; 7 nucleotides agree with TRBD1. Germline loops: CDR1 MNHEY, CDR2 SVGAGI. CDR3 length equals 14 residues. The ends lost 2 bases at V and 4 bases at J; junction bases unmatched: 5. The CDR3, as DNA: TGTGCCAGCAGTTACGACAGGGCTAGATACGAGCAGTACTTC. As protein: CASSYDRARYEQYF.

The chain combines TRBV20-1 with TRBJ2-7, with TRBD2 matching over 12 bases. Looked up from germline, CDR1 is DFQATT and CDR2 is SNEGSKA (reference sequence). This CDR3 has 11 amino acids. Trimming took 6 bases from V and 13 from J; bases not matched to a gene: 7. The CDR3 nucleotides are TGCAGTGCCCAGACTAGCGGGAGTGCATACTTC. It translates to CSAQTSGSAYF.

J is TRBJ2-7 and V is TRBV4-1, with D possibly being TRBD1 (5 bases). The germline V gene encodes CDR1 MGHRA and CDR2 YSYEKL. V was shortened by 0 bases and J by 7 bases, with 13 bases between the two germline ends. The CDR3 runs to 14 residues. CDR3 residues: CASSQEAGQGEQYF. The CDR3 region has the DNA TGCGCCAGCAGCCAAGAAGCAGGGCAGGGAGAGCAGTACTTC.

V is TRBV18 and J is TRBJ2-1; 8 nucleotides agree with TRBD2. The germline V gene encodes CDR1 KGHSH and CDR2 LQKENI. Trimming removed 0 bases from V and 3 bases from J; junction bases left unmatched: 1. The CDR3 consists of 15 residues. The CDR3 coding sequence is TGTGCCAGCTCACCACCGAGCGGGGGCTACAATGAGCAGTTCTTC. It specifies CASSPPSGGYNEQFF.

V gene TRBV18 combines with J gene TRBJ1-1; 7 bases map to TRBD1. Unmatched junction bases numbered 9, after V lost 6 bases and J lost 2 bases. CDR3 size: 15 residues. The germline V gene encodes CDR1 KGHSH and CDR2 LQKENI. The CDR3 reads CASSQQTGKNTEAFF. The CDR3 nucleotides read TGTGCCAGCTCCCAACAGACAGGGAAAAACACTGAAGCTTTCTTT.

The DNA of the CDR3 is TGTGCCAGCAGCCCAGACATGGCGGATGAAAAACTGTTTTTT. Its protein is CASSPDMADEKLFF. This rearrangement joins TRBV7-2 to TRBJ1-4; D is undetermined. V was clipped by 5 bases and J by 6 bases, with 13 bases between them. This CDR3 spans 14 amino acids. CDR1 and CDR2 from the germline V gene are SGHTA and FQGNSA.

V is TRBV5-1 and J is TRBJ1-2; D remains unclear. V was clipped by 6 bases and J by 1 base, with 13 bases between them. The CDR3 loop spans 14 amino acids. Per the germline V gene, CDR1 is SGHRS and CDR2 is YFSETQ. The CDR3 nucleotides read TGCGCCAGCAACCGGTCGCATCATAACTATGGCTACACCTTC. Translated: CASNRSHHNYGYTF.

The chain couples TRBV7-8 to TRBJ2-3; 10 nucleotides match TRBD1. The CDR3 has 19 residues. Germline V gene sequence: CDR1 SGHVS, CDR2 FQNEAQ. V dropped 0 bases and J dropped 1; count of bases not matched to a gene: 10. CDR3 nucleotides: TGTGCCAGCAGCTTAGCGGGGTTTTCCGGGACAGGGGGCACAGATACGCAGTATTTT. Protein: CASSLAGFSGTGGTDTQYF.